This T cell receptor beta chain was sequenced for a study of identical twins. General study points: Analyses based on zero insertions could be partly confounded by invariant MAIT and iNKT cells. Beta clonotypes that were abundant in cord blood contained fewer insertions, a pattern absent from memory repertoires.

In the case of this clonotype: Its target is unknown.

A universal primer binding site was introduced by template switching. The final cDNA contained unique molecular identifiers. TCRdb called the 5' RACE reads again in MiXCR, with one record for every CDR3 protein. Counted here are about 550,000 distinct CDR3 sequences, about 20% occurring once; the ten biggest clones make up around 0.5%. This CDR3 contains 14 residues. The V end was cut by 0 bases, the J end by 7 bases, with 13 bases between. Germline assignment: CDR1 SQVTM and CDR2 ANQGSEA. In addition, the sample was reused for a study of yellow fever vaccine responses in identical twins.

The TCR originated in a woman aged 18-29 years in good health. This rearrangement joins TRBV29-1 to TRBJ2-1; the D gene could be TRBD1 or TRBD2 (7 bases each). The specimen sequenced was CD4+ T cells sorted from blood. The CDR3: CSVEEDQGGNEQFF. The CDR3 DNA follows: TGCAGCGTTGAAGAGGACCAGGGGGGGAATGAGCAGTTCTTC.